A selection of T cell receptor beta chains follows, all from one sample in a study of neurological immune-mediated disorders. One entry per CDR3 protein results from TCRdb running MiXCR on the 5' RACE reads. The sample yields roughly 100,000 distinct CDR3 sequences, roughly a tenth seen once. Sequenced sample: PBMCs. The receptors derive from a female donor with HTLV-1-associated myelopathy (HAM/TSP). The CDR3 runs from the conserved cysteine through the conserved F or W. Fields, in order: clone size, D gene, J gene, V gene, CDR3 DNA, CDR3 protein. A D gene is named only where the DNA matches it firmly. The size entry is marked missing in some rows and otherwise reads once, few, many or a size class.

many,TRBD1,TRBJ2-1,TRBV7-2,TGTGCCAGCACCTACCGGGACAGACCGTACGAGCAGTTCTTC,CASTYRDRPYEQFF
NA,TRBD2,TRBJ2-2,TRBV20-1,TGCAGTGCTAGAGAGCGGGGGGGCTATACGAACACCGGGGAGCTGTTTTTT,CSARERGGYTNTGELFF
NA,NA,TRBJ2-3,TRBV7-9,TGTGCCAGCACCCAGCTGAGTTTGGGCCCTAGCACAGATACGCAGTATTTT,CASTQLSLGPSTDTQYF
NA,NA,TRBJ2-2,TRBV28,TGTGCCAGCAGTTTTTCAGGGAACACCGGGGAGCTGTTTTTT,CASSFSGNTGELFF
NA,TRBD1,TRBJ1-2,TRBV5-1,TGCGCCAGCAGCTTGGAGAGGGGGCAAGTCGGCGGCTACACCTTC,CASSLERGQVGGYTF
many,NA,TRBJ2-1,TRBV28,TGTGCCACCAACAGTTTTCGAGTAGCGGACAATGAGCAGTTCTTC,CATNSFRVADNEQFF
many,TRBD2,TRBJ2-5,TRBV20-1,TGCAGTGCTAGGGGTTTAGCGGGGGGGCATGCGGGGACCCAGTACTTC,CSARGLAGGHAGTQYF
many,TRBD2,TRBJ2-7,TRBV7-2,TGTGCCAGCAGCTTACGGACTAGCGGGGCCTACGAGCAGTACTTC,CASSLRTSGAYEQYF
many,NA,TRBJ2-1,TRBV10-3,TGTGCCATCAGTGGTGGGACTGCCCAGGCGAATGAGCAGTTCTTC,CAISGGTAQANEQFF
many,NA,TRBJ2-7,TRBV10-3,TGTGCCATCAGGATGGGGTACGAGCAGTACTTC,CAIRMGYEQYF
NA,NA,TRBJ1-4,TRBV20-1,TGCAGTGCTACTAGAGGAGATTTAGGGGAAAAACTGTTTTTT,CSATRGDLGEKLFF
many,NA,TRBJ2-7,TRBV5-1,TGCGCCAGCAGCTTGGGGGCAGGGAGGCTCGACGAGCAGTACTTC,CASSLGAGRLDEQYF
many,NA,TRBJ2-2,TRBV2,TGTGCCAGCGTACCAGCAATTGGGGAGCTGTTTTTT,CASVPAIGELFF
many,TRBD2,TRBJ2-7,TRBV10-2,TGCGCCAGCAGTGAGTACGGCGGGGGGGCCTACGAGCAGTACTTC,CASSEYGGGAYEQYF
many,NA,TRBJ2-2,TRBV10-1,TGCGCCAGCAGTGAGAACAGGGTTGCCGGGGAGCTGTTTTTT,CASSENRVAGELFF
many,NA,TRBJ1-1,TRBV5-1,TGCGCCAGCAGCACCACGAGGTCCAACACTGAAGCTTTCTTT,CASSTTRSNTEAFF
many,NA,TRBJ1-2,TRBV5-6,TGTGCCAGCAGGAAACCGGACATACCCTATGGCTACACCTTC,CASRKPDIPYGYTF
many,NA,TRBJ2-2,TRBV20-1,TGCAGTGCTACATCTGGGCTGAACACCGGGGAGCTGTTTTTT,CSATSGLNTGELFF
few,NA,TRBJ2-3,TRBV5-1,TGCGCCAGCAGCTTGAAATTTTTTGGGGCCCAGCAGGCAGATACGCAGTATTTT,CASSLKFFGAQQADTQYF
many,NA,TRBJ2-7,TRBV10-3,TGTGCCATCAGTGAGACCTCCTACGAGCAGTACTTC,CAISETSYEQYF
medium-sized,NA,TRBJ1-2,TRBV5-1,TGCGCCACCCAGCAGGGGCCAACTAACTATGGCTACACCTTC,CATQQGPTNYGYTF
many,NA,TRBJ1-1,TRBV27,TGTGCCAGCAGTTTAGGGGCAAACACTGAAGCTTTCTTT,CASSLGANTEAFF
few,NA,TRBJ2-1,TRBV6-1,TGTGCCAGCAGTGAAGCGCCAGACAATGAGCAGTTCTTC,CASSEAPDNEQFF
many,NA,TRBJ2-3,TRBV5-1,TGCGCCAGCAGCTTGGAGGCGGGCACAGATACGCAGTATTTT,CASSLEAGTDTQYF
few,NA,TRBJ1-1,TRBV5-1,TGCGCCAGCAGCTTGAAGATCATGAACACTGAAGCTTTCTTT,CASSLKIMNTEAFF
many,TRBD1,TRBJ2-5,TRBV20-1,TGCAGTGCTTCCAGCCCGGGACAGGGAGGAGAGACCCAGTACTTC,CSASSPGQGGETQYF
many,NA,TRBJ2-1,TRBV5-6,TGTGCCAGCAGCTCTCCAGGGGTTCCCTACAATGAGCAGTTCTTC,CASSSPGVPYNEQFF
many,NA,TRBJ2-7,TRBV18,TGTGCCAGCAGCCCGGGGCAGGGGCCCTACGAGCAGTACTTC,CASSPGQGPYEQYF
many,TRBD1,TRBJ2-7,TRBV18,TGTGCCAGCTCACGTGCTCAGGGGGTCTCCTACGAGCAGTACTTC,CASSRAQGVSYEQYF
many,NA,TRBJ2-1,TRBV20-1,TGCAGTGCTAGAGATGTGGGCAGGGACAATGAGCAGTTCTTC,CSARDVGRDNEQFF
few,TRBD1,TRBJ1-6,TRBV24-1,TGTGCCACCAGTGACCACAGGGGTAATTCACCCCTCCACTTT,CATSDHRGNSPLHF
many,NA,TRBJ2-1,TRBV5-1,TGCGCCAGTCATGAGGGTTCCTACAATGAGCAGTTCTTC,CASHEGSYNEQFF
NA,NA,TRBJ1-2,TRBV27,TGTGCCAGCAGTTTATCCCGGGGACTTTTTGGCTACACCTTC,CASSLSRGLFGYTF
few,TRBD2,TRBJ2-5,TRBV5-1,TGCGCCAGCAGCTTGGAGCGGGGCCAAGAGACCCAGTACTTC,CASSLERGQETQYF
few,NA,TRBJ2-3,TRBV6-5,TGTGCCAGCCGGGACTCCCCTCTTAGATCCACAGATACGCAGTATTTT,CASRDSPLRSTDTQYF
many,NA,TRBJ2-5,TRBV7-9,TGTGCCAGCAGCCCGCGCACGGGGGCGGAAGAGACCCAGTACTTC,CASSPRTGAEETQYF
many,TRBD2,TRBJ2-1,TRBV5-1,TGCGCCAGCAGCTTGGTTGGTAGCGGGGGGGCTAGACACAATGAGCAGTTCTTC,CASSLVGSGGARHNEQFF
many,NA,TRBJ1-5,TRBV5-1,TGCGCCAGCAGCCCTGGCGAGCGGTATAGCAATCAGCCCCAGCATTTT,CASSPGERYSNQPQHF
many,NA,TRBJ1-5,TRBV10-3,TGTGCCATCAGTGGGACGCCCCAAAATCAGCCCCAGCATTTT,CAISGTPQNQPQHF
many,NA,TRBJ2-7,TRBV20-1,TGCAGTGCTTGGAAAGGGGCCTCCTACGAGCAGTACTTC,CSAWKGASYEQYF
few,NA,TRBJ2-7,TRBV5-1,TGCGCCAGCAGCTTCGAGGGATACTACGAGCAGTACTTC,CASSFEGYYEQYF
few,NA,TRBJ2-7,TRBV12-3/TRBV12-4,TGTGCCAGCAGTTCCTCGGGTGAGCAGTACTTC,CASSSSGEQYF
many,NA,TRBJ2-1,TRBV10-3,TGTGCCCCGGAGGCTAGGGATTACAATGAGCAGTTCTTC,CAPEARDYNEQFF
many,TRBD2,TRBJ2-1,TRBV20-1,TGCAGTGCTACCGGGACTAGCCTGAATGAGCAGTTCTTC,CSATGTSLNEQFF
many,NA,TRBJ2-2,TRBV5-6,TGTGCCAGCAGCTTGGTAACTGGGAACACCGGGGAGCTGTTTTTT,CASSLVTGNTGELFF
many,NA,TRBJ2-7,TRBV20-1,TGCAGTGCTAGAGATTCTGGCAGCTCAGCGCGGTACGAGCAGTACTTC,CSARDSGSSARYEQYF
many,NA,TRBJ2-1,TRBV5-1,TGCGCCAGCAGTGGGACTCTCAACTACAATGAGCAGTTCTTC,CASSGTLNYNEQFF
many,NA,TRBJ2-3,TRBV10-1,TGCGCCACCGCAGTCACAGATACGCAGTATTTT,CATAVTDTQYF
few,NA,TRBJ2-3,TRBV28,TGTGCCAGCAGTACACGGACCCTAGATACGCAGTATTTT,CASSTRTLDTQYF
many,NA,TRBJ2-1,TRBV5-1,TGCGCCAGCAGCTTGGGAGGGGCGGACAATGAGCAGTTCTTC,CASSLGGADNEQFF
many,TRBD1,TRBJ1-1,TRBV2,TGTGCCAGCTCCGGGACAGGGCTGTTGGCTTTCTTT,CASSGTGLLAFF
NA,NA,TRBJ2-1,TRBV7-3,TGTGCCAGCAGCTTACGAGGAGCTTCGGCCTACAATGAGCAGTTCTTC,CASSLRGASAYNEQFF
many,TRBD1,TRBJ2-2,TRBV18,TGTGCCAGCTCACCCAGACAGGGAAGGAACACCGGGGAGCTGTTTTTT,CASSPRQGRNTGELFF
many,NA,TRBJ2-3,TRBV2,TGTGCCAGCAGTGAAAAAAAGCGTAGCACAGATACGCAGTATTTT,CASSEKKRSTDTQYF
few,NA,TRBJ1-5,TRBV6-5,TGTGCCAGCAGTCCGGGGCTTAGCAATCAGCCCCAGCATTTT,CASSPGLSNQPQHF
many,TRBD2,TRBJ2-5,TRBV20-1,TGCAGTGCTAAAGACCCGTTTAGCGGGGGGCTCCAAGAGACCCAGTACTTC,CSAKDPFSGGLQETQYF
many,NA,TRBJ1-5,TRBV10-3,TGTGCCATCAGTGATCTTCTCAATCAGCCCCAGCATTTT,CAISDLLNQPQHF
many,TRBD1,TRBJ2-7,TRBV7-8,TGTGCCAGCAGCCGGACCGGGACAGGGATCTACGAGCAGTACTTC,CASSRTGTGIYEQYF
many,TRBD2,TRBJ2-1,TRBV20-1,TGCAGTGCCCCGCGGACTAGCGGGGGCGCCAAGGCGAATGAGCAGTTCTTC,CSAPRTSGGAKANEQFF